These T cell receptor beta chains were read from a single sample in a study of breast tumors, draining lymph nodes, adjacent tissues. MiXCR, applied by TCRdb to the multiplex PCR reads, yields one record per CDR3 protein. The sample holds about 20,000 distinct CDR3 sequences; 50% are singletons and the top ten take 7.8%. The specimen sequenced was breast tumor tissue. The receptor source for this set is a female donor with breast cancer. Some clones in this sample may be carry-over from other donors' samples. Each CDR3 is given with its conserved first and last residue. Fields, in order: V gene, D gene, clone size, J gene, CDR3 protein, CDR3 DNA. The D gene is left open where the match is weak. Some rows have no size entry. The others give once, few or many, or a class for an expanded clone.

>TRBV9|NA|NA|TRBJ2-3
CASSVGNVRSPDTQYF
TGTGCCAGCAGCGTAGGCAACGTCCGGTCTCCGGATACGCAGTATTTT
>TRBV20-1|NA|NA|TRBJ2-7
CSARATGSYEQYF
TGCAGTGCTAGAGCAACCGGGTCCTACGAGCAGTACTTC
>TRBV29-1|NA|once|TRBJ2-1
CSAPARGNEQFF
TGCAGCGCCCCCGCGAGAGGCAATGAGCAGTTCTTC
>TRBV6-5|NA|many|TRBJ2-7
CASSLAISYEQYF
TGTGCCAGCAGTTTGGCGATCTCCTACGAGCAGTACTTC
>TRBV11-1|NA|many|TRBJ1-1
CASSLSENTEAFF
TGTGCCAGCAGCTTATCGGAGAACACTGAAGCTTTCTTT
>TRBV10-3|TRBD1|few|TRBJ2-7
CAISTGTGGYEQYF
TGTGCCATCAGTACCGGGACAGGGGGTTACGAGCAGTACTTC
>TRBV7-3|NA|NA|TRBJ2-7
CASSSCCSPGSYEQYF
TGTGCCAGCAGCTCCTGTTGTAGCCCGGGGTCCTACGAGCAGTACTTC
>TRBV20-1|TRBD2|once|TRBJ2-7
CSAEGLARYESQYF
TGCAGTGCGGAAGGACTAGCGAGATACGAGTCGCAGTACTTC
>TRBV6-2/TRBV6-3|TRBD1|NA|TRBJ2-2
CASSQGAGELFF
TGTGCCAGCAGCCAGGGGGCCGGGGAGCTGTTTTTT
>TRBV27|NA|many|TRBJ2-7
CASSLRAGTLEQYF
TGTGCCAGCAGTTTACGGGCAGGGACCTTGGAGCAGTACTTC
>TRBV20-1|NA|NA|TRBJ2-7
CSARVVGLYEQYF
TGCAGTGCTAGAGTCGTAGGCCTTTACGAGCAGTACTTC
>TRBV19|NA|few|TRBJ1-1
CASSTGRKTEAFF
TGTGCCAGTAGTACCGGACGGAAGACTGAAGCTTTCTTT
>TRBV6-2/TRBV6-3|NA|many|TRBJ2-6
CASSPGISGANVLTF
TGTGCCAGCAGTCCCGGGATCTCTGGGGCCAACGTCCTGACTTTC
>TRBV12-3/TRBV12-4|NA|NA|TRBJ1-4
CASSFREKLFF
TGTGCCAGCAGTTTCCGTGAAAAACTGTTCTTT
>TRBV10-3|TRBD1|NA|TRBJ2-3
CAIRPGQGATDTQYF
TGTGCCATCAGACCGGGACAGGGGGCAACAGATACGCAGTATTTT
>TRBV18|NA|many|TRBJ2-7
CASSHSGEKGRMNEQYF
TGTGCCAGCTCCCACTCCGGGGAAAAGGGTAGGATGAACGAGCAGTACTTC
>TRBV5-5|TRBD1|NA|TRBJ2-5
CASSLGTGGFDQYF
TGTGCCAGCAGCTTGGGGACAGGGGGTTTCGACCAGTACTTC
>TRBV29-1|TRBD2|many|TRBJ2-5
CSVDRTSGSGGETQYF
TGCAGCGTTGATCGGACTAGCGGGAGTGGTGGGGAGACCCAGTACTTC
>TRBV11-2|NA|many|TRBJ1-1
CASSSAGTRGDTEAFF
TGTGCCAGCAGCTCCGCCGGGACAAGAGGGGACACTGAAGCTTTCTTT
>TRBV27|NA|many|TRBJ1-2
CASSLLKGGGYGYTF
TGTGCCAGCAGTTTATTAAAGGGCGGAGGATATGGCTACACCTTC
>TRBV4-1|NA|medium-sized|TRBJ2-3
CASSRIGGDTQYF
TGCGCCAGCAGCCGGATTGGGGGGGATACGCAGTATTTT
>TRBV7-2|TRBD1|medium-sized|TRBJ2-3
CASSLEGQGPDTQYF
TGTGCCAGCAGCTTAGAGGGACAGGGGCCAGATACGCAGTATTTT
>TRBV12-3/TRBV12-4|TRBD1|NA|TRBJ1-2
CASSLDRGRRGYTF
TGTGCCAGCAGTTTGGACAGGGGTCGACGTGGCTACACCTTC
>TRBV6-6|NA|many|TRBJ2-3
CASSHAPESATDTQYF
TGTGCCAGCAGTCACGCCCCGGAGTCGGCGACAGATACGCAGTATTTT
>TRBV9|TRBD2|medium-sized|TRBJ2-3
CASSVTSGRTTDTQYF
TGTGCCAGCAGCGTCACTAGCGGGAGGACCACAGATACGCAGTATTTT
>TRBV7-9|NA|medium-sized|TRBJ2-1
CASSRREQFF
TGTGCCAGCAGCCGGAGGGAGCAGTTCTTC
>TRBV9|NA|few|TRBJ2-5
CASGGTEETQYF
TGTGCCAGCGGAGGGACGGAAGAGACCCAGTACTTC
>TRBV27|TRBD1|few|TRBJ1-1
CASMTRGQGITDTEAFF
TGTGCCAGCATGACACGCGGACAGGGGATAACGGACACTGAAGCTTTCTTT
>TRBV12-3/TRBV12-4|NA|many|TRBJ1-6
CASTFTNSPLHF
TGTGCCAGCACCTTCACCAATTCCCCCCTCCACTTT
>TRBV20-1|NA|NA|TRBJ1-1
CSASRGPTEAFF
TGCAGTGCTAGCCGGGGGCCCACTGAAGCTTTCTTT
>TRBV2|NA|NA|TRBJ1-5
CASSTGYNQPQHF
TGTGCCAGCAGTACCGGATACAATCAGCCCCAGCATTTT
>TRBV2|NA|NA|TRBJ2-1
CASRENSERFF
TGTGCCAGCAGGGAAAACAGTGAGCGGTTCTTC
>TRBV7-2|NA|many|TRBJ2-2
CASSLVPSELFF
TGTGCCAGCAGCTTAGTACCTAGCGAGCTGTTTTTT
>TRBV7-2|NA|NA|TRBJ2-5
CASSLGGNQPQYF
TGTGCCAGCAGCTTAGGGGGCAATCAGCCCCAGTACTTC
>TRBV4-3|TRBD1|NA|TRBJ1-2
CASSQTGTAGDSYGYTF
TGCGCCAGCAGCCAAACCGGGACAGCGGGGGATAGCTATGGCTACACCTTC
>TRBV24-1|NA|many|TRBJ1-3
CATSDSPPRGAYGNTIYF
TGTGCCACCAGTGATTCACCACCTCGGGGGGCGTATGGAAACACCATATATTTT
>TRBV7-7|NA|many|TRBJ2-1
CASSPPGLGTGNEQFF
TGTGCTAGCAGCCCCCCGGGACTAGGGACAGGCAATGAGCAGTTCTTC
>TRBV7-2|NA|NA|TRBJ2-1
CASSLGSGTYDEQFF
TGTGCCAGCAGCTTGGGTAGCGGTACCTACGATGAGCAGTTCTTC
>TRBV29-1|TRBD1|NA|TRBJ1-2
CSVRDRGYGYTF
TGCAGCGTAAGAGACAGGGGCTATGGCTACACCTTC
>TRBV18|NA|many|TRBJ2-3
CASSPYIESPTDTQYF
TGTGCCAGCTCACCATATATAGAATCCCCCACAGATACGCAGTATTTT
>TRBV4-3|NA|many|TRBJ2-5
CASSQDRGGQETQYF
TGCGCCAGCAGCCAAGACCGAGGGGGCCAAGAGACCCAGTACTTC
>TRBV19|TRBD1|NA|TRBJ2-7
CASSPGTGAFEQDF
TGTGCCAGTAGTCCCGGGACAGGGGCCTTCGAGCAGGACTTC
>TRBV4-2|NA|NA|TRBJ2-5
CASSQQPGAHDQETQYF
TGTGCCAGCAGCCAGCAGCCCGGGGCCCACGACCAAGAGACCCAGTACTTC
>TRBV7-8|NA|NA|TRBJ1-5
CASSLTDGYPQHF
TGTGCCAGCAGCTTAACGGACGGATACCCCCAGCATTTT
>TRBV28|NA|many|TRBJ1-2
CASTGTYGYTF
TGTGCCAGCACTGGGACTTATGGCTACACCTTC